A single sample gave rise to the 29 T cell receptor delta chains below, sequenced in a study of Vδ1+ human thymocytes. Findings and caveats of the study: In the thymus, TRG and TRD repertoires looked highly polyclonal with Gaussian CDR3 lengths.

RNA was extracted from the cells and then reverse transcribed. Pooled V-gene forward primers with one constant-region reverse primer generated the CDR3 amplicons by multiplex PCR. TCRdb re-called the multiplex PCR reads through CATT. The data hold about 58,000 delta-chain clones, with roughly 16% observed a single time. The antigens these receptors bind are not known. Material for sequencing was Vdelta1+ gamma-delta thymocytes from the thymus. Indicated subset: FACS-sorted CD3+ TCRalphabeta- TCRVdelta1+ TCRVdelta2- thymocytes. The source of these receptors is a girl under two years old who had congenital heart surgery.

This clone was seen only a few times. The rearrangement uses TRDV1 and TRDJ1; 9 bases fit TRDD2. There are 22 residues in the CDR3. Trimming took 6 bases from V and 4 from J; bases not matched to a gene: 30. CDR1 is TSWWSYY, CDR2 QGS, per germline. The CDR3 protein is CALGGPSYFLVLRDIHDDKLIF. The CDR3 bases are TGTGCTCTTGGAGGGCCTTCCTACTTTCTGGTACTGAGGGATATCCATGACGATAAACTCATCTTT.

This rearrangement joins TRDV1 to TRDJ1; 8 nucleotides agree with TRDD3. The V gene end was trimmed by 3 bases and the J gene end by 3 bases; junction bases not matched to a gene: 24. CDR1 is TSWWSYY, CDR2 QGS, per germline. The CDR3 consists of 21 residues. The CDR3 reads CALGDPAAHLRGDNGSDKLIF. DNA for the CDR3: TGTGCTCTTGGGGATCCTGCGGCACACCTACGGGGGGATAACGGGTCCGATAAACTCATCTTT.

V usage is TRDV1 and J usage is TRDJ1; D ambiguous. This CDR3 is built from 19 residues. Per germline, CDR1 TSWWSYY and CDR2 QGS. The V gene lost 3 bases and the J gene lost 1 base, with 24 bases spanning the gap. This CDR3 is CALGDPLRISVRGTDKLIF. DNA of the CDR3: TGTGCTCTTGGGGATCCACTAAGAATCTCGGTCCGTGGCACCGATAAACTCATCTTT.

This clone appeared a few times. This rearrangement joins TRDV1 to TRDJ1; D not resolved. CDR1 TSWWSYY and CDR2 QGS come from the germline V gene. Trimming removed 3 bases at V and 3 bases at J, with 14 bases between. The CDR3 covers 15 residues. The CDR3 coding sequence is TGTGCTCTTGGGGAGTCCCACCCCGGGGCCGATAAACTCATCTTT. As protein: CALGESHPGADKLIF.

This clone has only a few counts. This sample includes further DNA sequences coding for the same CDR3. The J gene is TRDJ1, the V gene TRDV1; no reliable D call. Germline CDR1 reads TSWWSYY; CDR2 reads QGS. The CDR3 is made up of 19 amino acids. Deletions cut 1 base from V and 0 bases from J, with 21 bases between. The CDR3 nucleotides read TGTGCTCTTGGGGAACCTACTTTCCGGGGCCTGGAGTACACCGATAAACTCATCTTT. Translating gives CALGEPTFRGLEYTDKLIF.

The J gene is TRDJ1, the V gene TRDV1, with 10 bases that match TRDD3. This CDR3 region has 15 residues. With 2 bases clipped from V and 10 bases from J, the junction kept 10 bases outside the gene matches. CDR1 TSWWSYY and CDR2 QGS come from the germline V gene. The CDR3 DNA is TGTGCTCTTGGGGAAACATGGGGGGGATACGGGGGACTCATCTTT. This gives the protein CALGETWGGYGGLIF.

This chain joins TRDV1 and TRDJ1; 9 bases map to TRDD3. Germline assignment: CDR1 TSWWSYY and CDR2 QGS. The CDR3 extends over 18 amino acids. The junction had 15 bases not matched to a gene; V was cut back by 3 bases and J by 4 bases. The CDR3 region is CALGDVASPYGGYDKLIF. The CDR3 coding sequence is TGTGCTCTTGGGGATGTGGCCTCCCCATATGGGGGATACGATAAACTCATCTTT.

The V and J genes are TRDV1 and TRDJ1, with 10 bases matching TRDD3. Trimming took 2 bases from V and 7 from J; bases not matched to a gene: 16. Germline V gene sequence: CDR1 TSWWSYY, CDR2 QGS. The CDR3 has 18 residues. Written as DNA, the CDR3 is TGTGCTCTTGGGGAAAGCTTCCTACAAGGGGGATACGGGGGTAAACTCATCTTT. It encodes CALGESFLQGGYGGKLIF.

This clone was recorded a few times. One end of the junction is discordant with germline, which a read error may explain. This chain connects TRDV1 to TRDJ1; D perhaps matches TRDD3 (5 bases). The CDR3 extends over 18 amino acids. Germline V lookup: CDR1 TSWWSYY, CDR2 QGS. For the CDR3, the DNA is TGTGCTCCTGGGAACTACTCCCGCTACTCCAGGTACACCGATAAACTCATCTTT. As protein: CAPGNYSRYSRYTDKLIF.

The chain links TRDV1 to TRDJ1; TRDD2 agrees at 8 bases. Per the germline V gene, CDR1 is TSWWSYY and CDR2 is QGS. The V gene end was trimmed by 1 base and the J gene end by 0 bases; junction bases not matched to a gene: 10. The CDR3 contains 18 residues. The CDR3: CALGEPSYAGRYTDKLIF. CDR3 nucleotide sequence: TGTGCTCTTGGGGAACCTTCCTACGCTGGAAGGTACACCGATAAACTCATCTTT.

A remark on this clone: A much bigger clone sits one base away, suggesting this may be a read error. The rearrangement uses TRDV2 and TRDJ1, with 9 bases identical to TRDD3. The CDR3 covers 17 residues. Per the germline V gene, CDR1 is GEAIGNYY and CDR2 is EKD. Trimming cost V 4 bases and J 0 bases; bases outside gene matches: 11. Here the CDR3 DNA reads TGTGCCTGTGAATACCCGACTGGGGGACTATACACCGATAAACTCATCTTT. Translated, it gives CACEYPTGGLYTDKLIF.

For this clone: A single base separates this from a much larger clone, so it may be a read error. The J gene is TRDJ1, the V gene TRAV29/DV5; the D is unclear. Per the germline V gene, CDR1 is NSMFDY and CDR2 is ISSIKDK. V shed 0 bases and J shed 3 bases, with 18 bases lying between them. This CDR3 comprises 16 residues. The CDR3 bases are TGTGCAGCAAGCGTACCTCAAACGGCACGGGCCGATAAACTCATCTTT. Protein: CAASVPQTARADKLIF. Full variable domain (outside the CDR3, taken from reference TRAV29/DV5 and TRDJ1): DQQVKQNSPSLSVQEGRISILNCDYTNSMFDYFLWYKKYPAEGPTFLISISSIKDKNEDGRFTVFLNKSAKHLSLHIVPSQPGDSAVYFCAASVPQTARADKLIFGKGTRVTVEP.

This chain links TRDV1 with TRDJ1; 10 nucleotides agree with TRDD3. Germline CDR1 is TSWWSYY and CDR2 is QGS. The CDR3 is 20 amino acids. Trimming removed 1 base from V and 6 bases from J; junction bases left unmatched: 20. This chain's CDR3 is CALGEQSPKVGWGIINKLIF. The CDR3 region has the DNA TGTGCTCTTGGGGAACAATCTCCTAAGGTCGGCTGGGGGATAATTAATAAACTCATCTTT.

A few counts support this clone. This chain links TRDV1 with TRDJ1, with 9 bases aligning to TRDD3. V shed 3 bases, J shed 0 bases, and the junction held 26 bases outside the gene matches. The CDR3 has 23 residues. Germline CDR1 and CDR2: TSWWSYY and QGS. Here the CDR3 reads CALGDPHTPAIWGISDYTDKLIF. CDR3 DNA sequence: TGTGCTCTTGGGGATCCCCATACTCCGGCAATCTGGGGGATTTCCGACTACACCGATAAACTCATCTTT.

This clone has only a few counts. V and J are TRDV1 and TRDJ2; D gene unclear. Trimming took 2 bases from V and 0 from J, leaving 13 bases between them. Germline loops: CDR1 TSWWSYY, CDR2 QGS. CDR3 length: 17 amino acids. The CDR3: CALGEFAPRALTAQLFF. CDR3 in DNA: TGTGCTCTTGGGGAATTTGCGCCCCGAGCTTTGACAGCACAACTCTTCTTT.

In this sample, this clone turned up a few times. J is TRDJ2 and V is TRDV1, with 13 bases that match TRDD3. CDR1 TSWWSYY and CDR2 QGS come from the germline V gene. There are 28 residues in the CDR3. V trimming: 0 bases; J trimming: 0 bases; junction bases outside the gene matches: 31. The CDR3 sequence is CALGELVPSVTTAGLGDTREALTAQLFF. In DNA form, the CDR3 reads TGTGCTCTTGGGGAACTAGTCCCCTCGGTGACTACCGCGGGACTGGGGGATACGCGAGAAGCTTTGACAGCACAACTCTTCTTT.

The chain joins TRDV1 to TRDJ1; TRDD2 or TRDD3 may be the D gene (9 bases each). Per the germline V gene, CDR1 is TSWWSYY and CDR2 is QGS. Trimming shortened V by 2 bases and J by 4 bases, and 35 bases separated the two germline ends. CDR3 length: 22 amino acids. The CDR3 loop is CALGECPATAFLRLGIRDKLIF. CDR3 sequence (DNA): TGTGCTCTTGGGGAATGTCCAGCAACTGCCTTCCTACGACTGGGGATACGCGATAAACTCATCTTT.

As regards this clone: This may come from a read error, since a much larger clone is one base off. The chain joins TRDV2 to TRDJ1; 13 bases align to TRDD3. Germline CDR1 reads GEAIGNYY; CDR2 reads EKD. With 0 bases clipped from V and 1 base from J, the junction kept 16 bases outside the gene matches. The CDR3 covers 21 residues. In nucleotides, the CDR3 is TGTGCCTGTGACACCGTGGCGGGCCTTTACTGGGGGATACGATTCACCGATAAACTCATCTTT. Translated, it gives CACDTVAGLYWGIRFTDKLIF.

The chain recombines TRAV29/DV5 with TRDJ1, with 9 positions matching TRDD2. The J segment lost 1 base and the V segment lost 7 bases, leaving 14 bases of the junction unmatched. Per germline, CDR1 NSMFDY and CDR2 ISSIKDK. The CDR3 contains 16 residues. The CDR3 nucleotides are TGTGCACCAGCCCTTCCTACGCGGGGGATCACCGATAAACTCATCTTT. As protein: CAPALPTRGITDKLIF.

The genes are TRDV1 and TRDJ1; 11 bases map to TRDD3. Germline V CDR1 and CDR2: TSWWSYY, QGS. The length of the CDR3 is 22 residues. The V segment lost 0 bases and the J segment 0 bases; nucleotides outside the gene matches: 18. This CDR3 is CALGELSFPYWGISLYTDKLIF. Written as DNA, the CDR3 is TGTGCTCTTGGGGAACTATCCTTCCCATACTGGGGGATATCTCTTTACACCGATAAACTCATCTTT.

The chain employs TRDV1 and TRDJ1, with D maybe TRDD2 (9 bases). The germline V and J ends were trimmed by 3 bases and 0 bases, with 32 bases remaining between them. This CDR3 is 22 amino acids long. CDR1 TSWWSYY and CDR2 QGS come from the germline V gene. The CDR3 reads CALGELYPSYVDGGFYTDKLIF. CDR3 sequence (DNA): TGTGCTCTTGGGGAGCTCTATCCTTCCTACGTTGATGGGGGATTTTACACCGATAAACTCATCTTT.

The J gene is TRDJ1, the V gene TRDV1; the match to TRDD3 covers 9 bases. Germline V CDR1 and CDR2: TSWWSYY, QGS. CDR3 length: 19 residues. V gave up 5 bases and J gave up 0 bases; unmatched junction bases: 16. The CDR3 protein is CALGTTPTGGPSYTDKLIF. The CDR3 DNA follows: TGTGCTCTTGGGACCACGCCCACTGGGGGACCCTCGTACACCGATAAACTCATCTTT.

The chain is built from TRDV1 and TRDJ1; 7 bases fit TRDD2. J gave up 1 base and V 0 bases, and 23 bases lay outside the gene matches. This CDR3 is built from 22 residues. In germline, CDR1 is TSWWSYY, CDR2 QGS. The CDR3 bases are TGTGCTCTTGGGGAACTAGTTCCTACTGTAAGAATTTCCAATGGGTCCACCGATAAACTCATCTTT. It encodes CALGELVPTVRISNGSTDKLIF.

This clone has a handful of counts. The chain joins TRDV1 to TRDJ1, with 8 bases aligning to TRDD3. J was trimmed by 0 bases and V by 2 bases; bases with no gene match: 17. The CDR3 consists of 20 residues. Germline V gives CDR1 TSWWSYY, CDR2 QGS. The CDR3 sequence is CALGEKGPTLLGVYTDKLIF. The CDR3 DNA follows: TGTGCTCTTGGGGAAAAGGGACCTACCCTACTGGGGGTTTACACCGATAAACTCATCTTT.

This clone rates as medium-sized. This sample also contains other DNA sequences that code for the same CDR3. The chain couples TRAV29/DV5 to TRDJ1; 7 positions match TRDD3. Germline loops: CDR1 NSMFDY, CDR2 ISSIKDK. The CDR3 runs to 16 residues. After removal of 3 bases from V and 1 base from J, the junction contained 12 bases not matched to a gene. DNA for the CDR3: TGTGCAGCAATGGGGTTGGGGGAGGTTGTCACCGATAAACTCATCTTT. As protein: CAAMGLGEVVTDKLIF. The full variable domain, with the rest looked up from reference TRAV29/DV5 and TRDJ1, is DQQVKQNSPSLSVQEGRISILNCDYTNSMFDYFLWYKKYPAEGPTFLISISSIKDKNEDGRFTVFLNKSAKHLSLHIVPSQPGDSAVYFCAAMGLGEVVTDKLIFGKGTRVTVEP.

This sequence joins TRDV1 and TRDJ1, with TRDD3 identical over 8 bases. V dropped 5 bases and J dropped 0; count of bases not matched to a gene: 11. CDR1 is TSWWSYY and CDR2 is QGS in the germline V gene. CDR3 length: 17 residues. CDR3 residues: CALGMRLGDVYTDKLIF. In DNA form, the CDR3 reads TGTGCTCTTGGGATGAGGCTGGGGGACGTGTACACCGATAAACTCATCTTT.

The rearrangement joins TRDV1 to TRDJ1, with a tentative D call TRDD3 (6 bases). Germline assignment: CDR1 TSWWSYY and CDR2 QGS. The CDR3 covers 17 residues. Trimming pared 3 bases from V and 0 bases from J, leaving 17 bases between. Here the CDR3 DNA reads TGTGCTCTTGGGGAGGGGGGCCTGGGGCTAAACACCGATAAACTCATCTTT. This translates into CALGEGGLGLNTDKLIF.

This clone was counted between two and nine times. The chain uses TRDV1 and TRDJ1, with D possibly being TRDD3 (5 bases). Germline V gene sequence: CDR1 TSWWSYY, CDR2 QGS. CDR3 length equals 15 residues. The V and J ends lost 4 bases and 1 base respectively, with 13 bases between them. CDR3 in DNA: TGTGCTCTTGGGGTAACTGGAGGGGTCACCGATAAACTCATCTTT. Its translation is CALGVTGGVTDKLIF.

This clone was seen a handful of times. The chain recombines TRDV1 with TRDJ1; a possible D gene is TRDD3 (6 bases). This CDR3 is built from 18 residues. V was pared by 5 bases and J by 0 bases, with 22 bases between. Germline CDR1 is TSWWSYY and CDR2 is QGS. The CDR3 DNA sequence: TGTGCTCTTGGGATCGTCCTCGAACTGGGCCGTAACACCGATAAACTCATCTTT. As protein: CALGIVLELGRNTDKLIF.